Each of the 29 T cell receptor beta chains below was sequenced from the same sample in a study of Ad26.COV2.S vaccination and SARS-CoV-2 variants. The table came from immunoSEQ multiplex PCR; TCRdb's copy has only in-frame clones and leaves some out. The sample contains roughly 350,000 clones, about 89% of which appear only once. Specified treatment: about 20 received Ad26.COV2.S at low or high dose, single or two shots; about 5 received placebo; per-sample allocation not given. Samples came from day 63 after the first vaccine or placebo injection. Sequenced material: peripheral blood, taken in a trial of Ad26.COV2.S vaccine versus placebo. The receptors were gathered from a person aged 18 to 65 who received the Ad26.COV2.S COVID-19 vaccine or a placebo.

Details on this clone: Sequence at one end of the junction differs from germline and may be a read error. The rearrangement uses TRBV6-5 and TRBJ2-5; D unresolved. Germline values: CDR1 MNHEY, CDR2 SVGAGI. The CDR3 totals 13 residues. The CDR3 nucleotides are TGTGCCAGCAGTGACTCGCGGCAAGAGACCCAGTACTTC. The encoded protein is CASSDSRQETQYF.

Comment on this clone: Other DNA sequences from this sample encode an identical CDR3 as well. In nucleotides, the CDR3 is TGCAGCGTTGAAGGACGGTTGAACACTGAAGCTTTCTTT. It specifies CSVEGRLNTEAFF. The chain employs TRBV29-1 and TRBJ1-1; D is uncertain. This CDR3 is 13 amino acids long. Trimming pared 1 base from V and 0 bases from J, leaving 6 bases between. Per germline, CDR1 SQVTM and CDR2 ANQGSEA. Filled out from reference TRBV29-1 and TRBJ1-1, the complete variable domain reads SAVISQKPSRDICQRGTSLTIQCQVDSQVTMMFWYRQQPGQSLTLIATANQGSEATYESGFVIDKFPISRPNLTFSTLTVSNMSPEDSSIYLCSVEGRLNTEAFFGQGTRLTVV.

The chain joins TRBV7-8 to TRBJ1-5, with 11 positions matching TRBD1. The CDR3 consists of 16 residues. Germline-derived CDR1 and CDR2 are SGHVS and FQNEAQ. V trimming: 5 bases; J trimming: 6 bases; junction bases outside the gene matches: 9. The CDR3: CASSRARTGGVQPQHF. DNA for the CDR3: TGTGCCAGCAGCCGAGCTCGGACAGGGGGCGTTCAGCCCCAGCATTTT. Using reference TRBV7-8 and TRBJ1-5 for the parts outside the CDR3, the full variable domain is GAGVSQSPRYKVAKRGQDVALRCDPISGHVSLFWYQQALGQGPEFLTYFQNEAQLDKSGLPSDRFFAERPEGSVSTLKIQRTQQEDSAVYLCASSRARTGGVQPQHFGDGTRLSIL.

V is TRBV9 and J is TRBJ1-3; tentatively, D is TRBD1 (5 bases). V lost 3 bases and J lost 5, with 12 bases in between. The germline V gene encodes CDR1 SGDLS and CDR2 YYNGEE. This CDR3 is 14 amino acids long. The CDR3 DNA sequence: TGTGCCAGCAGCGCAGCCCAGGGAAGAAACACCATATATTTT. Translation gives CASSAAQGRNTIYF.

V gene TRBV6-5 combines with J gene TRBJ2-5; D perhaps matches TRBD1 (5 bases). The germline V and J ends were trimmed by 6 bases and 2 bases, with 13 bases remaining between them. The CDR3 length is 14 residues. The germline V gene encodes CDR1 MNHEY and CDR2 SVGAGI. The CDR3 sequence is CASSRDSTQETQYF. Written as DNA, the CDR3 is TGTGCCAGCAGCCGAGACAGCACTCAAGAGACCCAGTACTTC.

To note about this clone: Other DNA sequences in the sample encode the same CDR3. The chain links TRBV29-1 to TRBJ1-1; D is perhaps TRBD1 (6 bases). The CDR3 has 13 residues. Trimming removed 7 bases at V and 1 base at J, with 13 bases between. The germline gives CDR1 SQVTM, CDR2 ANQGSEA. The CDR3 coding sequence is TGCAGCGCTCGACTGACAGGGAACACTGAAGCTTTCTTT. Protein sequence: CSARLTGNTEAFF. Together with reference TRBV29-1 and TRBJ1-1, the CDR3 gives the full variable domain: SAVISQKPSRDICQRGTSLTIQCQVDSQVTMMFWYRQQPGQSLTLIATANQGSEATYESGFVIDKFPISRPNLTFSTLTVSNMSPEDSSIYLCSARLTGNTEAFFGQGTRLTVV.

This sequence joins TRBV28 and TRBJ1-1; D is ambiguous. The V gene lost 10 bases and the J gene lost 3 bases, with 21 bases spanning the gap. CDR3 length equals 15 residues. The germline V gene has CDR1 MDHEN and CDR2 SYDVKM. Here the CDR3 reads CATGVRAAYHTEAFF. CDR3 coding DNA: TGTGCCACGGGCGTTCGGGCAGCTTACCACACTGAAGCTTTCTTT. Full variable domain (rest looked up from reference TRBV28 and TRBJ1-1): DVKVTQSSRYLVKRTGEKVFLECVQDMDHENMFWYRQDPGLGLRLIYFSYDVKMKEKGDIPEGYSVSREKKERFSLILESASTNQTSMYLCATGVRAAYHTEAFFGQGTRLTVV.

J is TRBJ1-2 and V is TRBV4-3; unclear D gene. CDR1 is LGHNA and CDR2 is YSLEER in the germline V gene. The CDR3 length is 14 residues. V lost 0 bases and J 4 bases, leaving 9 bases between the germline ends. CDR3 DNA: TGCGCCAGCAGCCAAGACGTAGGGAGCTATGGCTACACCTTC. This gives the protein CASSQDVGSYGYTF.

This clone was recorded a few times. The V call is TRBV30, the J call TRBJ1-3, with a tentative D call TRBD1 (6 bases). Germline V gives CDR1 GTSNPN, CDR2 SVGIG (reference sequence). V was clipped by 0 bases and J by 2 bases, with 11 bases between them. The CDR3 spans 15 residues. This CDR3 is CAWSVGAGAGNTIYF. CDR3 bases: TGTGCCTGGAGTGTAGGGGCAGGGGCTGGAAACACCATATATTTT.

This clone appeared a few times. The chain carries TRBV19 and TRBJ1-1, with TRBD1 as a possible D gene (6 bases). The CDR3 covers 13 residues. Germline V gene sequence: CDR1 LNHDA, CDR2 SQIVND (reference sequence). V shed 6 bases and J shed 5 bases, with 13 bases lying between them. The CDR3 DNA reads TGTGCCAGTAGCATCCAGGGGCTGACTGAAGCTTTCTTT. It encodes CASSIQGLTEAFF.

The chain joins TRBV19 to TRBJ1-6; 8 bases line up with TRBD1. Germline V gene lookup returns CDR1 LNHDA and CDR2 SQIVND (reference sequence). V was pared by 5 bases and J by 8 bases, with 11 bases of the junction left unmatched. CDR3 size: 16 residues. CDR3: CASSSTATGAYSPLHF. In DNA form, the CDR3 reads TGTGCCAGTAGTTCTACCGCGACAGGGGCGTATTCACCCCTCCACTTT.

The J gene is TRBJ1-1, the V gene TRBV30; D is undetermined. V was cut by 4 bases and J by 1 base, with 7 bases left in between. The CDR3 is 12 residues long. Per the germline V gene, CDR1 is GTSNPN and CDR2 is SVGIG (reference sequence). The CDR3 DNA sequence: TGTGCCTGGAACCCCGGGAACACTGAAGCTTTCTTT. Its protein is CAWNPGNTEAFF.

The V gene is TRBV19, the J gene TRBJ1-1; 9 bases map to TRBD1. This CDR3 region has 15 residues. From germline, CDR1 is LNHDA and CDR2 SQIVND (reference sequence). The V gene end was trimmed by 3 bases and the J gene end by 7 bases; junction bases not matched to a gene: 9. CDR3 amino acids: CASSIPQDRGGEAFF. The CDR3 coding sequence is TGTGCCAGTAGTATCCCTCAGGACAGGGGCGGTGAAGCTTTCTTT.

This rearrangement joins TRBV10-3 to TRBJ2-3, with a tentative D call TRBD1 (6 bases). The CDR3 is 15 residues long. The germline gives CDR1 ENHRY, CDR2 SYGVKD. The V end lost 3 bases, the J end lost 0 bases, and 10 bases lay between the germline ends. The CDR3 bases are TGTGCCATCAGTGAAGGGGGAGTCAGCACAGATACGCAGTATTTT. Translated: CAISEGGVSTDTQYF.

The V and J genes are TRBV6-5 and TRBJ2-7; 11 bases agree with TRBD1. The CDR3 extends over 15 amino acids. Germline-derived CDR1 and CDR2 are MNHEY and SVGAGI. Trimming took 10 bases from V and 3 from J; bases not matched to a gene: 11. CDR3 DNA sequence: TGTGCCACATCTGCCCGGGACAGGGGGGTCTACGAGCAGTACTTC. It yields the protein CATSARDRGVYEQYF.

This chain's CDR3 is CASSLGTGEDNEQFF. The CDR3 DNA reads as TGTGCCAGCAGCTTAGGGACAGGGGAGGACAATGAGCAGTTCTTC. The V gene is TRBV7-3, the J gene TRBJ2-1, with 10 bases matching TRBD1. CDR3 length equals 15 residues. V dropped 2 bases and J dropped 5; count of bases not matched to a gene: 3. Germline-derived CDR1 and CDR2 are SGHTA and FQGTGA.

The J gene is TRBJ2-2, the V gene TRBV5-1; 11 nucleotides match TRBD2. CDR1 and CDR2 (germline): SGHRS, YFSETQ. The ends lost 5 bases at V and 3 bases at J; junction bases unmatched: 3. This CDR3 has 15 amino acids. CDR3 protein: CASSSGLADTGELFF. Written as DNA, the CDR3 is TGCGCCAGCAGTTCGGGACTAGCGGACACCGGGGAGCTGTTTTTT.

This chain connects TRBV10-3 to TRBJ1-2, with D possibly matching TRBD1 (5 bases). The ends were cut back, 7 bases at V and 3 bases at J, with 24 bases in the middle. The CDR3 runs to 17 residues. Germline V lookup: CDR1 ENHRY, CDR2 SYGVKD. The DNA of the CDR3 is TGTGCCATCAACGGAGGGGCAGGGACTACGGGGCACTATGGCTACACCTTC. This translates into CAINGGAGTTGHYGYTF.

The chain couples TRBV4-1 to TRBJ1-2; TRBD1 aligns across 7 bases. The CDR3 extends over 15 amino acids. J lost 6 bases, V lost 4 bases, and 11 bases had no gene match. Looked up from germline, CDR1 is MGHRA and CDR2 is YSYEKL. CDR3 DNA: TGCGCCAGCAGCCGAGACAGGGACTCGAGAGATGGCTACACCTTC. Translation: CASSRDRDSRDGYTF.

The chain combines TRBV5-4 with TRBJ1-4; the D is unclear. Trimming stripped 2 bases from V and 8 bases from J, with 10 bases between. This CDR3 contains 13 residues. Germline CDR1 is SGHNT and CDR2 is YYREEE (reference sequence). CDR3 DNA: TGTGCCAGCAGCTTTAACAGTGGGGAAAAACTGTTTTTT. Translated: CASSFNSGEKLFF.

The chain recombines TRBV28 with TRBJ2-7, with 9 bases aligning to TRBD1. CDR1 is MDHEN and CDR2 is SYDVKM in the germline V gene. The CDR3 is 17 amino acids. With V trimmed by 6 bases and J by 1 base, 13 bases remained unmatched. CDR3 residues: CASSTGTGLDFSYEQYF. CDR3 DNA sequence: TGTGCCAGCAGCACCGGGACAGGGCTTGATTTTTCCTACGAGCAGTACTTC.

J is TRBJ1-1 and V is TRBV5-1; D not certain. The CDR3 runs to 15 residues. CDR1 is SGHRS and CDR2 is YFSETQ in the germline V gene. With 7 bases removed from V and 4 bases from J, the gap between germline ends came to 20 bases. The CDR3 sequence is CASGSRNSRGTEAFF. The CDR3 DNA reads as TGCGCCAGCGGGTCCAGGAATTCGAGAGGCACTGAAGCTTTCTTT.

V usage is TRBV19 and J usage is TRBJ2-5; tentatively, D is TRBD1 (5 bases). Per germline, CDR1 LNHDA and CDR2 SQIVND (reference sequence). Trimming pared 5 bases from V and 5 bases from J, leaving 15 bases between. This CDR3 contains 14 residues. CDR3 region: CASSPRAGPETQYF. The CDR3, as DNA: TGTGCCAGTAGTCCCCGGGCAGGGCCGGAGACCCAGTACTTC.

With regard to this clone: The sample carries other DNA sequences with the same CDR3. The rearrangement links TRBV7-2 to TRBJ2-1; unclear D gene. Trimming pared 1 base from V and 8 bases from J, leaving 3 bases between. The CDR3 has 11 amino acids. Germline V gives CDR1 SGHTA, CDR2 FQGNSA. CDR3 DNA: TGTGCCAGCAGCTTAGTAGATGAGCAGTTCTTC. It specifies CASSLVDEQFF.

The chain is built from TRBV28 and TRBJ1-1, with D uncertain. The CDR3 has 12 residues. V lost 1 base and J lost 8, with 8 bases in between. Per the germline V gene, CDR1 is MDHEN and CDR2 is SYDVKM. CDR3 in amino acids: CASSLLEGEAFF. The CDR3 DNA reads as TGTGCCAGCAGTTTATTGGAGGGCGAAGCTTTCTTT.

In its sample, this clone was seen a few times. The chain joins TRBV18 to TRBJ2-3, with TRBD1 identical over 10 bases. CDR1 KGHSH and CDR2 LQKENI come from the germline V gene. J gave up 4 bases and V 2 bases, and 3 bases lay outside the gene matches. There are 15 residues in the CDR3. CDR3 sequence reads: CASSPTGTGADTQYF. CDR3 DNA sequence: TGTGCCAGCTCACCAACCGGGACAGGGGCAGATACGCAGTATTTT.

V usage is TRBV7-2 and J usage is TRBJ1-2; D is perhaps TRBD1 (5 bases). Germline CDR1 SGHTA, CDR2 FQGNSA. V gave up 5 bases and J gave up 2 bases, with 21 bases separating them. This CDR3 is built from 17 residues. Here the CDR3 reads CASSLTNSGTTNYGYTF. The CDR3, as DNA: TGTGCCAGCAGCCTCACCAACTCCGGGACCACAAACTATGGCTACACCTTC.

The chain has TRBV7-2 and TRBJ2-7; TRBD1 is a possible D gene (6 bases). The CDR3 runs to 14 residues. The germline V gene encodes CDR1 SGHTA and CDR2 FQGNSA. V was clipped by 0 bases and J by 5 bases, with 11 bases between them. The DNA of the CDR3 is TGTGCCAGCAGCTTAGCGCAGGGGTCCCACGAGCAGTACTTC. Amino acid sequence: CASSLAQGSHEQYF.

The chain combines TRBV6-6 with TRBJ1-1, with 8 positions matching TRBD1. This CDR3 region has 15 residues. Unmatched junction bases numbered 7, after V lost 6 bases and J lost 1 base. The V gene's germline CDR1 is MNHNY and CDR2 SVGAGI (reference sequence). Here the CDR3 reads CASRAPGGRNTEAFF. For the CDR3, the DNA is TGTGCCAGCAGGGCACCAGGGGGCAGGAACACTGAAGCTTTCTTT.